What follows describes a single TCR beta chain. This CDR3 spans 14 amino acids. Germline lookup yields CDR1 SEHNR and CDR2 FQNEAQ (reference sequence). The J segment lost 6 bases and the V segment lost 4 bases, leaving 7 bases of the junction unmatched. The record originates from a study of blood T cell repertoires in COVID-19. Original analysis: Researchers report that nucleated cell counts were estimated from reference gene primer amplification. Generated by immunoSEQ multiplex PCR, the TCRdb table keeps only in-frame clones and is missing some. That table furnishes V, J and clone size, whereas the DNA furnished D and trimming. The table has over 65,000 clones, 70% to 85% seen once.

The clonotype comes from an older man with active COVID-19. The chain recombines TRBV7-9 with TRBJ2-7, with 9 bases fitting TRBD1. The sample comprised peripheral blood. The CDR3 region is CASSSQGARFEQYF. The CDR3 DNA is TGTGCCAGCAGCTCACAGGGGGCGCGGTTCGAGCAGTACTTC.